One and the same sample provided the 10 T cell receptor beta chains below, sequenced in a study of CD8 T cells in acute hepatitis C reinfection. Time point of the sample: naive CD8 control sorted from an acute-time-point sample. TCRdb keeps only in-frame clones here, not all; method: immunoSEQ multiplex PCR. The sample has 35,000 to 40,000 clones; about 87% are singletons. Sequencing was performed on naive CD8+ T cells from PBMCs. These receptors were taken from a man younger than 40 with chronic hepatitis C.

The V and J genes are TRBV7-8 and TRBJ2-7; 10 nucleotides line up with TRBD1. The CDR3 extends over 15 amino acids. Germline-derived CDR1 and CDR2 are SGHVS and FQNEAQ. With 7 bases clipped from V and 2 bases from J, the junction kept 8 bases outside the gene matches. CDR3 in amino acids: CASTLGQGVAYEQYF. CDR3 nucleotides: TGTGCCAGCACCCTCGGACAGGGGGTAGCCTACGAGCAGTACTTC.

The rearrangement joins TRBV20-1 to TRBJ2-3; possibly TRBD1 for D (5 bases). CDR1 and CDR2 (germline): DFQATT, SNEGSKA (reference sequence). The CDR3 consists of 11 residues. Trimming removed 4 bases at V and 5 bases at J, with 7 bases between. CDR3 DNA: TGCAGTGCTAAGACAGTAGATACGCAGTATTTT. As protein: CSAKTVDTQYF.

This clone has only one observation. V is TRBV19 and J is TRBJ1-5; D is uncertain. V lost 0 bases to trimming and J lost 3 bases, with 9 bases between them. The CDR3 contains 15 residues. The V gene's germline CDR1 is LNHDA and CDR2 SQIVND (reference sequence). The CDR3 DNA sequence: TGTGCCAGTAGTATAGAAGCGCTGGTCAATCAGCCCCAGCATTTT. Protein: CASSIEALVNQPQHF. Full variable domain (remainder filled in from reference TRBV19 and TRBJ1-5): DGGITQSPKYLFRKEGQNVTLSCEQNLNHDAMYWYRQDPGQGLRLIYYSQIVNDFQKGDIAEGYSVSREKKESFPLTVTSAQKNPTAFYLCASSIEALVNQPQHFGDGTRLSIL.

This chain links TRBV30 with TRBJ1-2; 9 positions agree with TRBD1. Trimming at V came to 1 base and at J to 6 bases, leaving 6 bases not matched to a gene. The CDR3 has 14 amino acids. Germline CDR1 and CDR2: GTSNPN and SVGIG (reference sequence). CDR3 region: CAWSDHRGLNGYTF. The CDR3 DNA reads as TGTGCCTGGAGTGACCACAGGGGGCTGAATGGCTACACCTTC. The entire variable domain, with the rest obtained from reference TRBV30 and TRBJ1-2, is as follows: SQTIHQWPATLVQPVGSPLSLECTVEGTSNPNLYWYRQAAGRGLQLLFYSVGIGQISSEVPQNLSASRPQDRQFILSSKKLLLSDSGFYLCAWSDHRGLNGYTFGSGTRLTVV.

The rearrangement uses TRBV13 and TRBJ2-7, with D possibly being TRBD1 (6 bases). From germline, CDR1 is PRHDT and CDR2 FYEKMQ (reference sequence). The CDR3 has 15 residues. V was clipped by 3 bases and J by 3 bases, with 15 bases between them. The CDR3: CASSLGQGPSYEQYF. The DNA for the CDR3 is TGTGCCAGCAGCTTGGGCCAGGGGCCCAGCTACGAGCAGTACTTC.

This clone was found a few times. The chain uses TRBV2 and TRBJ1-2; 8 nucleotides align to TRBD1. Germline V gene sequence: CDR1 SNHLY, CDR2 FYNNEI. The CDR3 covers 12 residues. V lost 5 bases and J lost 8; bases outside the gene matches: 4. Here the CDR3 DNA reads TGTGCCAGCAGTCGGACAGGGAACGGCTACACCTTC. This translates into CASSRTGNGYTF.

CDR3 sequence: CASSLGGRTEAFF. The CDR3 nucleotides read TGCGCCAGCAGCTTGGGGGGGCGCACTGAAGCTTTCTTT. The chain couples TRBV5-1 to TRBJ1-1; weak D call: TRBD1 (6 bases). V lost 0 bases, J lost 4 bases, and 7 bases lay in between. Germline V gene sequence: CDR1 SGHRS, CDR2 YFSETQ. This CDR3 is 13 amino acids long.

The rearrangement uses TRBV4-3 and TRBJ2-1, with 14 bases fitting TRBD2. With V trimmed by 3 bases and J by 5 bases, 3 bases remained unmatched. From germline, CDR1 is LGHNA and CDR2 YSLEER. This CDR3 spans 16 amino acids. The CDR3 sequence: CASSQTSGGANNEQFF. Here the CDR3 DNA reads TGCGCCAGCAGCCAGACTAGCGGGGGGGCAAACAATGAGCAGTTCTTC.

This clone turned up a few times. The chain joins TRBV7-9 to TRBJ1-5, with 9 bases lining up with TRBD1. V lost 5 bases and J lost 4; bases outside the gene matches: 9. CDR1 is SEHNR and CDR2 is FQNEAQ in the germline V gene (reference sequence). The CDR3 has 16 residues. In DNA form, the CDR3 reads TGTGCCAGCAGCGGGACCCGGGACAGGGTGAATCAGCCCCAGCATTTT. Translation gives CASSGTRDRVNQPQHF. The full variable domain, rest sourced from reference TRBV7-9 and TRBJ1-5, is DTGVSQNPRHKITKRGQNVTFRCDPISEHNRLYWYRQTLGQGPEFLTYFQNEAQLEKSRLLSDRFSAERPKGSFSTLEIQRTEQGDSAMYLCASSGTRDRVNQPQHFGDGTRLSIL.

This clone was seen a single time. The chain is built from TRBV2 and TRBJ1-2; no firm D call. This CDR3 comprises 12 residues. In germline, CDR1 is SNHLY, CDR2 FYNNEI. Trimming shortened V by 3 bases and J by 5 bases, and 7 bases separated the two germline ends. Here the CDR3 reads CASSEGYYGYTF. In nucleotides, the CDR3 is TGTGCCAGCAGTGAGGGTTATTATGGCTACACCTTC.